The present T cell receptor beta chain was sequenced within a study of blood T cell repertoires in COVID-19. Cohort assignment relied on participant-reported clinical history. Two negative PCRs, clearance, or symptom resolution characterized the recovered Cohort 3 donors. V was pared by 8 bases and J by 3 bases, with 10 bases between. The CDR3 extends over 12 amino acids. The germline CDR1 and CDR2 sequences are MGHDK and SYGVNS. As processed by the authors: Researchers report that nucleated cell counts were estimated from reference gene primer amplification. TCRdb's copy holds only in-frame clones and misses some; the assay was immunoSEQ multiplex PCR. That table supplies the V and J calls and clone size; D and trimming were determined from the DNA. The data hold 370,000 or so clones, with 87% observed a single time.

The chain uses TRBV25-1 and TRBJ1-1; D not certain. The sequenced sample consisted of PBMCs or T cells enriched from blood (not recorded which). This receptor was obtained from a young man who had recovered from COVID-19. This CDR3 reads CASRGIDTEAFF. CDR3 DNA sequence: TGTGCCAGCCGAGGGATCGACACTGAAGCTTTCTTT.